The 18 T cell receptor beta chains below come from one sample, sequenced in a study of blood T cell repertoires in COVID-19. The table came from immunoSEQ multiplex PCR; TCRdb's copy has only in-frame clones and leaves some out. The sample has 150,000 to 180,000 clones; around 80% are singletons. Material for sequencing was peripheral blood. The receptors come from a man between 60 and 75 years old with acute or convalescent COVID-19.

The chain couples TRBV6-5 to TRBJ1-1; D gene uncertain. From germline, CDR1 is MNHEY and CDR2 SVGAGI. The CDR3 sequence is 13 residues long. V lost 5 bases and J 2 bases, leaving 9 bases between the germline ends. The CDR3 DNA sequence: TGTGCCAGCAGTATCGTCCCTAACACTGAAGCTTTCTTT. Amino acids: CASSIVPNTEAFF.

This clone was observed a few times. The chain combines TRBV4-2 with TRBJ2-3; TRBD1 is a possible D gene (7 bases). The CDR3 covers 16 residues. Trimming stripped 4 bases from V and 3 bases from J, with 17 bases between. The germline V gene encodes CDR1 LGHNA and CDR2 YNFKEQ. Here the CDR3 DNA reads TGTGCCAGCAGCCTATCAACCCAGGGGGGAACAGATACGCAGTATTTT. Translation: CASSLSTQGGTDTQYF.

V gene TRBV30 combines with J gene TRBJ2-7, with 8 bases that match TRBD2. Germline V gives CDR1 GTSNPN, CDR2 SVGIG (reference sequence). The trim removed 3 bases at V and 3 bases at J, leaving 4 bases unmatched. CDR3 length: 13 residues. The CDR3 loop reads CAWSHSGNYEQYF. The CDR3 DNA follows: TGTGCCTGGAGCCATAGCGGGAACTACGAGCAGTACTTC.

The CDR3 DNA follows: TGTGCCAGCACCACCCCCCTCACTAGCGGGGACAATGAGCAGTTCTTC. As protein: CASTTPLTSGDNEQFF. This rearrangement joins TRBV6-6 to TRBJ2-1; 10 bases align to TRBD2. The V segment lost 7 bases and the J segment 5 bases; nucleotides outside the gene matches: 11. From germline, CDR1 is MNHNY and CDR2 SVGAGI (reference sequence). This CDR3 is built from 16 residues.

The genes are TRBV19 and TRBJ1-3, with D possibly TRBD1 on 6 matching bases. Germline V gene data show CDR1 as LNHDA and CDR2 as SQIVND (reference sequence). CDR3 size: 14 residues. V lost 4 bases to trimming and J lost 1 base, with 8 bases between them. This CDR3 reads CASSKGGSGNTIYF. CDR3 coding DNA: TGTGCCAGTAGTAAAGGGGGTTCTGGAAACACCATATATTTT.

J is TRBJ1-2 and V is TRBV28, with D possibly TRBD1 on 6 matching bases. CDR3 length: 15 residues. V lost 5 bases to trimming and J lost 6 bases, with 19 bases between them. Germline loops: CDR1 MDHEN, CDR2 SYDVKM. CDR3 nucleotide sequence: TGTGCCAGCAGTCCCTGGACAGCCAAGACTGATGGCTACACCTTC. Translation: CASSPWTAKTDGYTF.

V is TRBV18 and J is TRBJ2-1; 9 bases map to TRBD2. From germline, CDR1 is KGHSH and CDR2 LQKENI. V lost 6 bases and J lost 8; bases outside the gene matches: 11. This CDR3 contains 15 residues. The CDR3 nucleotides are TGTGCCAGCTCCAGAGGCGGTAGCGGGGGCTATGAGCAGTTCTTC. Its translation is CASSRGGSGGYEQFF. Full variable domain (rest looked up from reference TRBV18 and TRBJ2-1): NAGVMQNPRHLVRRRGQEARLRCSPMKGHSHVYWYRQLPEEGLKFMVYLQKENIIDESGMPKERFSAEFPKEGPSILRIQQVVRGDSAAYFCASSRGGSGGYEQFFGPGTRLTVL.

The genes are TRBV6-5 and TRBJ2-5; tentatively, D is TRBD1 (5 bases). With 5 bases removed from V and 4 bases from J, the gap between germline ends came to 14 bases. The CDR3 consists of 14 residues. CDR1 and CDR2 (germline): MNHEY, SVGAGI. CDR3 loop: CASSRTRQGETQYF. The CDR3 region has the DNA TGTGCCAGCAGTCGGACACGCCAGGGAGAGACCCAGTACTTC.

This clone has only a few counts. The chain carries TRBV7-2 and TRBJ1-1, with unresolved D. CDR3 size: 13 residues. The V and J ends lost 8 bases and 2 bases respectively, with 12 bases between them. Germline V lookup: CDR1 SGHTA, CDR2 FQGNSA. The CDR3 coding sequence is TGTGCCAGCGGGGAGGCGATCAACACTGAAGCTTTCTTT. It encodes CASGEAINTEAFF.

The rearrangement links TRBV10-3 to TRBJ2-5, with TRBD1 as a possible D gene (6 bases). The V gene's germline CDR1 is ENHRY and CDR2 SYGVKD. Trimming left V 4 bases short and J 1 base short, with 7 bases between. CDR3 length equals 13 residues. CDR3 bases: TGTGCCATCAGTGTCAGGGGCCAAGAGACCCAGTACTTC. It yields the protein CAISVRGQETQYF.

The V gene is TRBV15, the J gene TRBJ2-1, with D unclear. Germline CDR1 and CDR2: LNHNV and YYDKDF (reference sequence). With 3 bases removed from V and 7 bases from J, the gap between germline ends came to 13 bases. The CDR3 is 14 amino acids. CDR3 DNA: TGTGCCACCAGCAGGCCTAGGTCGTCTAATGAGCAGTTCTTC. Protein sequence: CATSRPRSSNEQFF.

This chain connects TRBV15 to TRBJ1-5; perhaps TRBD1 as D (6 bases). CDR3 length equals 17 residues. Looked up from germline, CDR1 is LNHNV and CDR2 is YYDKDF (reference sequence). V dropped 0 bases and J dropped 6 bases, with 18 bases sitting between them. CDR3 sequence reads: CATSRDLWGQEIQPQHF. The DNA for the CDR3 is TGTGCCACCAGCAGAGATCTGTGGGGACAAGAGATTCAGCCCCAGCATTTT.

This chain joins TRBV19 and TRBJ1-5; maybe TRBD1 (6 bases). Germline V gene lookup returns CDR1 LNHDA and CDR2 SQIVND (reference sequence). CDR3 length equals 15 residues. The V end lost 3 bases, the J end lost 4 bases, and 13 bases lay between the germline ends. The CDR3 bases are TGTGCCAGTAGTATGTCAGGACAGATTAATCAGCCCCAGCATTTT. The encoded protein is CASSMSGQINQPQHF. The entire variable domain, with the rest obtained from reference TRBV19 and TRBJ1-5, is as follows: DGGITQSPKYLFRKEGQNVTLSCEQNLNHDAMYWYRQDPGQGLRLIYYSQIVNDFQKGDIAEGYSVSREKKESFPLTVTSAQKNPTAFYLCASSMSGQINQPQHFGDGTRLSIL.

This sequence joins TRBV20-1 and TRBJ2-1; 7 bases line up with TRBD2. The germline CDR1 and CDR2 sequences are DFQATT and SNEGSKA (reference sequence). CDR3 length equals 11 residues. Unmatched junction bases numbered 9, after V lost 4 bases and J lost 15 bases. CDR3 protein: CSAKRTGGLFF. CDR3 DNA: TGCAGTGCTAAAAGGACGGGGGGTCTGTTCTTC.

The rearrangement joins TRBV25-1 to TRBJ1-6; maybe TRBD1 (6 bases). V lost 2 bases, J lost 10 bases, and 15 bases lay in between. This CDR3 region has 15 residues. CDR1 is MGHDK, CDR2 SYGVNS, per germline. CDR3: CASSETGSRTSPLHF. CDR3 coding DNA: TGTGCCAGCAGTGAAACAGGGAGCCGCACGTCACCCCTCCACTTT.

V gene TRBV6-2 or TRBV6-3 combines with J gene TRBJ1-5, with 7 bases identical to TRBD1. The CDR3 runs to 17 residues. The V and J ends lost 5 bases and 0 bases, in that order; junction bases with no gene match: 10. The germline CDR1 and CDR2 sequences are MNHEY and SVGEGT. The CDR3 protein is CASSARTGRYSNQPQHF. As DNA, the CDR3 is TGTGCCAGCAGTGCTCGGACAGGCCGATATAGCAATCAGCCCCAGCATTTT.

The chain is built from TRBV7-2 and TRBJ2-1, with 8 bases identical to TRBD2. J lost 10 bases, V lost 5 bases, and 10 bases had no gene match. The CDR3 contains 14 residues. Germline CDR1 and CDR2: SGHTA and FQGNSA. Here the CDR3 reads CASSGTGGAWEQFF. CDR3 bases: TGTGCCAGCAGCGGGACGGGGGGGGCCTGGGAGCAGTTCTTC. The full variable domain, rest sourced from reference TRBV7-2 and TRBJ2-1, is GAGVSQSPSNKVTEKGKDVELRCDPISGHTALYWYRQSLGQGLEFLIYFQGNSAPDKSGLPSDRFSAERTGGSVSTLTIQRTQQEDSAVYLCASSGTGGAWEQFFGPGTRLTVL.

The chain uses TRBV6-4 and TRBJ2-3; 9 bases agree with TRBD2. Looked up from germline, CDR1 is MRHNA and CDR2 is SNTAGT. The CDR3 sequence is 15 residues long. V was clipped by 3 bases and J by 2 bases; unmatched bases: 3. The CDR3 nucleotides are TGTGCCAGCAGTGAGCTAGCGGGGACCACAGATACGCAGTATTTT. It yields the protein CASSELAGTTDTQYF.